The rows below give T cell receptor beta chains drawn from one sample of a study of human T cells and chemical hapten exposure. TCRdb reanalysed the RACE reads using MiXCR and keeps one entry per CDR3 protein. The sample contains around 120,000 distinct CDR3 sequences, around 15% of which appear only once. The source material was whole blood, sampled in connection with sensitization to the hapten diphenylcyclopropenone (DPC). These receptors originate from a man in his late teens or twenties with alopecia areata. Some clones in this sample may be carry-over from other donors' samples. CDR3s include the opening cysteine and the closing phenylalanine or tryptophan. A D gene is named only where the DNA matches it firmly. Size is stated for part of the rows, as once, few or many counts, or as a class when the clone is expanded.

v_gene	d_gene	j_gene	abundance	CDR3aa	CDR3nt
TRBV6-6	.	TRBJ1-1	many	CASSSLRSLTEAFF	TGTGCCAGCAGTTCCCTCCGGAGTTTGACTGAAGCTTTCTTT
TRBV28	.	TRBJ2-1	.	CASHPGTVTNEQFF	TGTGCCAGCCACCCCGGGACTGTCACCAATGAGCAGTTCTTC
TRBV9	.	TRBJ2-5	many	CASSVDGRETQYF	TGTGCCAGCAGCGTAGATGGGAGGGAGACCCAGTACTTC
TRBV5-1	.	TRBJ2-7	.	CASSFGTGSSYEQYF	TGCGCCAGCAGCTTCGGGACGGGGTCGTCCTACGAGCAGTACTTC
TRBV7-6	.	TRBJ2-2	.	CASSSYRDGTGELFF	TGTGCCAGCAGCTCATACCGGGACGGCACCGGGGAGCTGTTTTTT
TRBV6-5	.	TRBJ2-2	.	CASSGLLANTGELFF	TGTGCCAGCAGCGGACTCCTCGCGAACACCGGGGAGCTGTTTTTT
TRBV29-1	.	TRBJ2-5	many	CSVERASGKTQYF	TGCAGCGTTGAAAGAGCCAGTGGAAAGACCCAGTACTTC
TRBV11-2	TRBD1	TRBJ2-1	many	CASSFGTGGVYEQFF	TGTGCCAGCAGCTTCGGGACAGGGGGCGTCTATGAGCAGTTCTTC
TRBV28	TRBD1	TRBJ2-7	.	CASSSPGQHSYEQYF	TGTGCCAGCAGTTCTCCGGGACAGCACTCCTACGAGCAGTACTTC
TRBV27	.	TRBJ2-7	few	CAGETGQYF	TGTGCCGGTGAAACGGGGCAGTACTTC
TRBV4-3	.	TRBJ2-3	few	CASSQDSITDTQYF	TGCGCCAGCAGCCAAGATTCTATCACAGATACGCAGTATTTT
TRBV7-9	.	TRBJ1-1	few	CASSPRQLMNTEAFF	TGTGCCAGCAGCCCGAGACAGCTTATGAACACTGAAGCTTTCTTT
TRBV18	TRBD1	TRBJ1-6	many	CASSLSSGQGNSPLHF	TGTGCCAGCTCGCTCTCCTCAGGACAGGGGAATTCACCCCTCCACTTT
TRBV7-9	.	TRBJ2-7	many	CASSSPKDRQTDYEQYF	TGTGCCAGCAGCTCCCCCAAAGACAGACAGACCGACTACGAGCAGTACTTC
TRBV10-3	.	TRBJ2-2	.	CAIRTANTGELFF	TGTGCCATCAGGACAGCGAACACCGGGGAGCTGTTTTTT
TRBV6-2/TRBV6-3	.	TRBJ1-5	few	CASSSSGLRAQHF	TGTGCCAGCAGTTCTTCAGGTCTTCGAGCCCAGCATTTT
TRBV28	TRBD2	TRBJ2-1	.	CATRGLAGAHEQFF	TGTGCCACCCGAGGACTAGCGGGGGCCCATGAGCAGTTCTTC
TRBV19	.	TRBJ2-4	.	CASSTSRPFEGGLNIQYF	TGTGCCAGTAGTACCTCCCGTCCGTTCGAGGGGGGACTAAACATTCAGTACTTC
TRBV7-2	.	TRBJ1-5	.	CASSSGDTDNQPQHF	TGTGCCAGCAGCTCAGGGGACACGGACAATCAGCCCCAGCATTTT
TRBV7-8	.	TRBJ1-1	.	CASSLGQVISTEAFF	TGTGCCAGCAGCTTAGGGCAGGTCATCAGCACTGAAGCTTTCTTT
TRBV4-3	TRBD1	TRBJ1-5	few	CASSQDHRGFGQPQHF	TGCGCCAGCAGCCAAGATCACAGGGGATTTGGACAGCCCCAGCATTTT
TRBV12-3/TRBV12-4	.	TRBJ2-3	few	CASRSRGMSADTQYF	TGTGCCAGCAGGTCCAGGGGAATGAGTGCAGATACGCAGTATTTT
TRBV12-3/TRBV12-4	.	TRBJ2-7	many	CASSFGGYEQYF	TGTGCCAGCAGTTTCGGGGGCTACGAGCAGTACTTC
TRBV29-1	TRBD1	TRBJ1-1	few	CSVVLGQKSEAFF	TGCAGCGTTGTCCTGGGACAGAAGTCTGAAGCTTTCTTT
TRBV12-3/TRBV12-4	.	TRBJ2-1	few	CASTSTGRNEQFF	TGTGCCAGCACCTCTACAGGGAGGAATGAGCAGTTCTTC
TRBV7-2	.	TRBJ2-2	many	CASSYGPFTNTGELFF	TGTGCCAGCAGCTACGGGCCCTTTACGAACACCGGGGAGCTGTTTTTT
TRBV7-2	.	TRBJ2-5	.	CASTRGQPLYQETQYF	TGTGCCAGCACCCGGGGGCAGCCTTTGTACCAAGAGACCCAGTACTTC
TRBV9	.	TRBJ2-3	.	CASSPIGRDTQYF	TGTGCCAGCAGCCCCATAGGCCGAGATACGCAGTATTTT
TRBV4-3	.	TRBJ1-4	.	CASSQVVELHREKLFF	TGCGCCAGCAGCCAAGTGGTTGAGCTCCATCGAGAAAAACTGTTTTTT
TRBV29-1	.	TRBJ2-7	few	CSVLARSGGYEQYF	TGCAGCGTCCTGGCCCGGAGCGGAGGGTACGAGCAGTACTTC
TRBV4-2	TRBD1	TRBJ2-5	few	CASSQDQGQGGTQYF	TGTGCCAGCAGCCAAGACCAAGGACAGGGAGGGACCCAGTACTTC
TRBV29-1	TRBD1	TRBJ2-4	few	CSAGTGEDIQYF	TGCAGCGCCGGGACAGGGGAAGACATTCAGTACTTC
TRBV29-1	.	TRBJ1-2	.	CSAKRSQHYGYTF	TGCAGCGCCAAACGGTCTCAGCACTATGGCTACACCTTC
TRBV7-9	.	TRBJ2-2	.	CASSLQSVDTGELFF	TGTGCCAGCAGCTTACAATCAGTCGACACCGGGGAGCTGTTTTTT
TRBV2	.	TRBJ2-3	many	CASSEWGTRTDTQYF	TGTGCCAGCAGTGAGTGGGGGACCCGCACAGATACGCAGTATTTT
TRBV3-1	.	TRBJ1-3	few	CASSYRATTGNTIYF	TGTGCCAGCAGCTACAGGGCAACAACTGGAAACACCATATATTTT
TRBV9	.	TRBJ2-7	.	CASSVATGEQYF	TGTGCCAGCAGCGTAGCTACGGGCGAGCAGTACTTC
TRBV7-9	.	TRBJ2-7	.	CASSGGAAPYEQYF	TGTGCCAGCAGCGGAGGCGCAGCACCCTACGAGCAGTACTTC
TRBV6-5	TRBD1	TRBJ2-7	many	CASSYSWTGGYEQYF	TGTGCCAGCAGTTACTCGTGGACAGGGGGCTACGAGCAGTACTTC
TRBV7-9	.	TRBJ2-6	many	CASSPAGQKYSGANVLTF	TGTGCCAGCAGCCCAGCGGGACAGAAATACTCTGGGGCCAACGTCCTGACTTTC
TRBV20-1	.	TRBJ1-1	.	CSGAMNTEAFF	TGCAGTGGGGCCATGAACACTGAAGCTTTCTTT
TRBV6-2/TRBV6-3	.	TRBJ1-1	many	CASSQILGTEAFF	TGTGCCAGCAGTCAGATCTTGGGGACTGAAGCTTTCTTT
TRBV19	.	TRBJ2-1	few	CASSPSRPAGNEQFF	TGTGCCAGTAGTCCCTCGCGACCAGCGGGCAATGAGCAGTTCTTC
TRBV21-1	.	TRBJ1-4	few	CASSKVRSTNEKLFF	TGTGCCAGCAGCAAAGTCCGTTCAACTAATGAAAAACTGTTTTTT
TRBV20-1	.	TRBJ1-3	many	CSARTRDSGSGNTIYF	TGCAGTGCCAGAACGAGGGATTCGGGGTCTGGAAACACCATATATTTT
TRBV20-1	.	TRBJ1-1	.	CSAPTRNTEAFF	TGCAGTGCTCCAACACGGAACACTGAAGCTTTCTTT
TRBV5-4	TRBD2	TRBJ2-5	few	CASSSSGTSGGTQYF	TGTGCCAGCAGCTCATCCGGGACTAGCGGGGGGACCCAGTACTTC
TRBV3-1	TRBD1	TRBJ2-5	few	CASSQGQQETQYF	TGTGCCAGCAGCCAGGGACAGCAAGAGACCCAGTACTTC
TRBV7-9	TRBD1	TRBJ1-2	many	CASSFGQGNGYTF	TGTGCCAGCAGCTTCGGACAGGGGAATGGCTACACCTTC
TRBV12-3/TRBV12-4	.	TRBJ2-5	.	CASSWTQGRTQYF	TGTGCCAGCAGTTGGACCCAAGGGCGGACCCAGTACTTC
TRBV11-2	TRBD1	TRBJ2-3	few	CASSFRDRGTDTQYF	TGTGCCAGCAGCTTTAGGGACAGGGGAACAGATACGCAGTATTTT
TRBV6-5	TRBD1	TRBJ2-3	many	CASSHRDRARTQYF	TGTGCCAGCAGTCACCGGGACAGGGCTCGTACGCAGTATTTT
TRBV4-1	TRBD1	TRBJ2-7	few	CASSQGQGLYYEQYF	TGCGCCAGCAGCCAAGGACAGGGGCTTTACTACGAGCAGTACTTC